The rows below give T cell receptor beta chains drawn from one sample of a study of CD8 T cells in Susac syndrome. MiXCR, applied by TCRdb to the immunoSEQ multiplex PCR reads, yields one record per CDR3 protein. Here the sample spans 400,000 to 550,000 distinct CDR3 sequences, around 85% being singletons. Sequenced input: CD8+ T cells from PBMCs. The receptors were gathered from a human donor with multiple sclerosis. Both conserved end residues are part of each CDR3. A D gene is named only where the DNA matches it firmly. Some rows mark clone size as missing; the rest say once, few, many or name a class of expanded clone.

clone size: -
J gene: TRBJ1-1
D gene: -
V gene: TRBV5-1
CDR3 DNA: TGCGCCAGCACCACCAACCGGGAGGGAAGCACTGAAGCTTTCTTT
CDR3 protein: CASTTNREGSTEAFF

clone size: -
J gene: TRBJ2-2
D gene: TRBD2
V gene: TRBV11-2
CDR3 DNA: TGTGCCAGCAGCCCAAGACCCGGGACTAGCGGGAGTATGTCGGGCACCGGGGAGCTGTTTTTT
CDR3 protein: CASSPRPGTSGSMSGTGELFF

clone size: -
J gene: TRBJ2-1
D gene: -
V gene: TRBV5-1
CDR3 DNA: TGCGCCAGCAGCTTGAGAACAGGGCATTCCTACAATGAGCAGTTCTTC
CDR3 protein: CASSLRTGHSYNEQFF

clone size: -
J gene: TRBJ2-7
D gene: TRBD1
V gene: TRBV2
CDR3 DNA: TGTGCCAGCATTCGACAGGGGCTTATCCACGAGCAGTACTTC
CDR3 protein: CASIRQGLIHEQYF

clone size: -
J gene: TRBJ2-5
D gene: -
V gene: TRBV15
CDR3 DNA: TGTGCCACCAGCAGCTTCATGACAGGCCAAGAGACCCAGTACTTC
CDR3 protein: CATSSFMTGQETQYF

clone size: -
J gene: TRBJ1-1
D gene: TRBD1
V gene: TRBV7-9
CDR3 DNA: TGTGCCAGCAGCTCGGGACAGGGAACGAACACTGAAGCTTTCTTT
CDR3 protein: CASSSGQGTNTEAFF

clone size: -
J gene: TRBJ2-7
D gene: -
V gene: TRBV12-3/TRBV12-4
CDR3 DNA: TGTGCCAGCAGCCCCCACAGGGCGGGCCACGAGCAGTACTTC
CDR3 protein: CASSPHRAGHEQYF

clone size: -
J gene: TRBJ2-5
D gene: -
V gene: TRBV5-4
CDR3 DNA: TGTGCCAGCAGATCCGGGGACCAAGAGACCCAGTACTTC
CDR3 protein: CASRSGDQETQYF

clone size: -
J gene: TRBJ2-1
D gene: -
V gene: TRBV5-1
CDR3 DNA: TGCGCCAGCAGCTTGGGAATGGACGGAAAAAACATTCAGTTCTTC
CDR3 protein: CASSLGMDGKNIQFF

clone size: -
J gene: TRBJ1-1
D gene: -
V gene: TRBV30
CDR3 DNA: TGTGCCTGGACCAGGTCCGAAGCTTTCTTT
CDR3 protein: CAWTRSEAFF

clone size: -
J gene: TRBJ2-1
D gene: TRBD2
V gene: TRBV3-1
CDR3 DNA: TGTGCCAGCAGATCGAGTCTAGCGGAGGAGTACAATGAGCAGTTCTTC
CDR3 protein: CASRSSLAEEYNEQFF

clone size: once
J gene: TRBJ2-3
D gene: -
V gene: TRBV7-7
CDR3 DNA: TGTGCCAGTTCCAGAGGGGACACCCGCACAGATACGCAGTATTTT
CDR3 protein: CASSRGDTRTDTQYF

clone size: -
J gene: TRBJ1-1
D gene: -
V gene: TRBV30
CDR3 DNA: TGTGCCTGGAGGGAGGGGGGGGAGCTGAACACTGAAGCTTTCTTT
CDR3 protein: CAWREGGELNTEAFF

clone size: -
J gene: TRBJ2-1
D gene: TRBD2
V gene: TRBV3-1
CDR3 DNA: TGTGCCAGCAGCCAGCGCGGGGGGGACTACAATGAGCAGTTCTTC
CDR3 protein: CASSQRGGDYNEQFF